The present entry profiles one TCR beta chain with its context. Germline V CDR1 and CDR2: KGHSH, LQKENI. There are 13 residues in the CDR3. These data originate in a study of monozygotic twins with inflammatory bowel disease. TCRdb re-analyzed the 5' RACE reads; it lists each CDR3 protein once, without DNA. This sample lists 350,000 to 550,000 distinct CDR3 sequences; its ten largest clones have roughly 2.3%. Sequences were obtained from blood. This sequence originates from a human donor with ulcerative colitis or Crohn's disease, or a healthy co-twin of an affected twin (not recorded which). This chain links TRBV18 with TRBJ2-7; TCRdb selects TRBD1, and the lack of DNA leaves this call unchecked. Here the CDR3 reads CASTGLENYEQYF. Filled out from reference TRBV18 and TRBJ2-7, the complete variable domain reads NAGVMQNPRHLVRRRGQEARLRCSPMKGHSHVYWYRQLPEEGLKFMVYLQKENIIDESGMPKERFSAEFPKEGPSILRIQQVVRGDSAAYFCASTGLENYEQYFGPGTRLTVT.